The 20 T cell receptor beta chains reported below all come from one sample, sequenced in a study of T cell responses to AZD1222 COVID-19 vaccine. TCRdb's copy holds only in-frame clones and misses some; the assay was immunoSEQ multiplex PCR. The repertoire has roughly 58,000 clones, about 91% of them found once; the top ten carry about 6.3%. Specimen: peripheral blood, collected 28 days after the second AZD1222 dose. These receptors all come from an adult who received the AZD1222 COVID-19 vaccine.

The V call is TRBV25-1, the J call TRBJ1-6; D remains unclear. Per the germline V gene, CDR1 is MGHDK and CDR2 is SYGVNS. Trimming took off 3 bases at V and 7 bases at J, with 10 bases between the two ends. The CDR3 runs to 14 residues. CDR3 nucleotide sequence: TGTGCCAGCAGTGATTGGCAGAGAAATTCACCCCTCCACTTT. Its translation: CASSDWQRNSPLHF.

This sequence joins TRBV19 and TRBJ2-3, with a possible D match to TRBD1 (6 bases). From germline, CDR1 is LNHDA and CDR2 SQIVND (reference sequence). The CDR3 extends over 13 amino acids. Trimming cost V 4 bases and J 1 base, with 6 bases left between them. The CDR3 nucleotides are TGTGCCAGTAGTAACAGGGGCACAGATACGCAGTATTTT. Its protein is CASSNRGTDTQYF.

CDR3 amino acids: CASSFGQVLYQPQHF. CDR3 coding DNA: TGTGCCAGCAGCTTCGGACAGGTCCTGTATCAGCCCCAGCATTTT. The chain carries TRBV5-8 and TRBJ1-5; the match to TRBD1 covers 7 bases. V shed 2 bases, J shed 5 bases, and the junction held 7 bases outside the gene matches. From germline, CDR1 is SGHTS and CDR2 YDEGEE. The CDR3 contains 15 residues.

J is TRBJ1-5 and V is TRBV27; 9 nucleotides align to TRBD1. The germline CDR1 and CDR2 sequences are MNHEY and SMNVEV (reference sequence). The CDR3 totals 14 residues. V shed 8 bases, J shed 9 bases, and the junction held 11 bases outside the gene matches. CDR3 nucleotides: TGTGCCAGCTGCCCCGGGACAGGGACCGGGCCCCAGCATTTT. Protein sequence: CASCPGTGTGPQHF.

This chain links TRBV18 with TRBJ1-4; the D is unclear. This CDR3 is 13 amino acids long. Germline V gene lookup returns CDR1 KGHSH and CDR2 LQKENI. With 3 bases removed from V and 7 bases from J, the gap between germline ends came to 9 bases. CDR3 in DNA: TGTGCCAGCTCACCCGTATATTCTGAAAAACTGTTTTTT. Protein product: CASSPVYSEKLFF. The variable domain in full, with the rest retrieved from reference TRBV18 and TRBJ1-4, is NAGVMQNPRHLVRRRGQEARLRCSPMKGHSHVYWYRQLPEEGLKFMVYLQKENIIDESGMPKERFSAEFPKEGPSILRIQQVVRGDSAAYFCASSPVYSEKLFFGSGTQLSVL.

This rearrangement joins TRBV9 to TRBJ1-3; D is unresolved. Trimming took off 0 bases at V and 4 bases at J, with 8 bases between the two ends. This CDR3 comprises 14 residues. Per germline, CDR1 SGDLS and CDR2 YYNGEE. This CDR3 is CASSVDFPGNTIYF. The CDR3 nucleotides read TGTGCCAGCAGCGTAGACTTCCCGGGAAACACCATATATTTT.

The sample holds one count of this clone. CDR3 bases: TGTGCCAGCAGTTCTCGGACAGTCTCCCAAGAGACCCAGTACTTC. As protein: CASSSRTVSQETQYF. The chain carries TRBV6-5 and TRBJ2-5; the D gene is possibly TRBD1 (6 bases). This CDR3 is 15 amino acids long. Germline V gene sequence: CDR1 MNHEY, CDR2 SVGAGI. V lost 4 bases and J lost 1, with 13 bases in between.

This sequence joins TRBV3-1 (or the pseudogene TRBV3-2) and TRBJ1-2; D perhaps matches TRBD1 (5 bases). This CDR3 region has 14 residues. CDR1 is LGHDT and CDR2 is YNNKEL in the germline V gene (reference sequence). Trimming removed 4 bases at V and 4 bases at J, with 13 bases between. The CDR3 spells CASSRTTVLYGYTF. CDR3 bases: TGTGCCAGCAGCCGCACGACAGTCCTCTATGGCTACACCTTC.

The chain joins TRBV7-6 to TRBJ2-3, with 10 bases that match TRBD2. This CDR3 has 19 amino acids. The germline gives CDR1 SGHVS, CDR2 FNYEAQ. Germline trimming cut 1 base from V and 0 bases from J; bases unmatched to any gene: 10. CDR3 sequence (DNA): TGTGCCAGCAGCTTAGTTTCTGGGACTAGCGTCTTTAGCACAGATACGCAGTATTTT. Its translation is CASSLVSGTSVFSTDTQYF. The full variable domain, rest sourced from reference TRBV7-6 and TRBJ2-3, is GAGVSQSPRYKVTKRGQDVALRCDPISGHVSLYWYRQALGQGPEFLTYFNYEAQQDKSGLPNDRFSAERPEGSISTLTIQRTEQRDSAMYRCASSLVSGTSVFSTDTQYFGPGTRLTVL.

V gene TRBV19 combines with J gene TRBJ1-4; D ambiguous. V gave up 8 bases and J gave up 4 bases, with 8 bases separating them. Germline lookup yields CDR1 LNHDA and CDR2 SQIVND (reference sequence). This CDR3 contains 12 residues. Here the CDR3 reads CASGSLNEKLFF. The DNA for the CDR3 is TGTGCCAGTGGCAGTCTTAATGAAAAACTGTTTTTT.

This chain uses TRBV5-1 with TRBJ1-2; D perhaps matches TRBD1 (5 bases). This CDR3 has 13 amino acids. Germline V gene sequence: CDR1 SGHRS, CDR2 YFSETQ. Trimming took off 2 bases at V and 1 base at J, with 6 bases between the two ends. CDR3 loop: CASSFDSNYGYTF. Here the CDR3 DNA reads TGCGCCAGCAGCTTCGACAGTAACTATGGCTACACCTTC.

The chain is built from TRBV6-5 and TRBJ2-7; maybe TRBD2 (6 bases). This CDR3 region has 15 residues. V lost 0 bases and J lost 0, with 9 bases in between. CDR1 is MNHEY and CDR2 is SVGAGI in the germline V gene. CDR3 protein: CASSYSGGSSYEQYF. The CDR3 bases are TGTGCCAGCAGTTACTCCGGGGGATCCTCCTACGAGCAGTACTTC.

CDR3 coding DNA: TGTGCCGCGGGTGAGTTTCAGCCCCAGCATTTT. The encoded protein is CAAGEFQPQHF. The V gene is TRBV6-5, the J gene TRBJ1-5; D ambiguous. This CDR3 spans 11 amino acids. The V gene lost 11 bases and the J gene lost 6 bases, with 11 bases spanning the gap. CDR1 MNHEY and CDR2 SVGAGI come from the germline V gene.

CDR3 amino acids: CASSLERGPSTGELFF. CDR3 coding DNA: TGTGCCAGCAGCTTAGAGCGGGGGCCTTCCACCGGGGAGCTGTTTTTT. This chain links TRBV5-4 with TRBJ2-2, with 8 bases fitting TRBD2. The CDR3 sequence is 16 residues long. J gave up 4 bases and V 2 bases, and 7 bases lay outside the gene matches. Germline V gene lookup returns CDR1 SGHNT and CDR2 YYREEE (reference sequence).

In this sample, this clone turned up once. The chain recombines TRBV7-2 with TRBJ2-3; 9 bases match TRBD1. The CDR3 sequence is 15 residues long. Germline CDR1 is SGHTA and CDR2 is FQGNSA. V lost 5 bases to trimming and J lost 2 bases; unmatched junction nucleotides: 5. The DNA for the CDR3 is TGTGCCAGCAGCACCGGACAGGGGTCCACAGATACGCAGTATTTT. Encoded protein: CASSTGQGSTDTQYF. Looking up the rest from reference TRBV7-2 and TRBJ2-3 gives the full variable domain: GAGVSQSPSNKVTEKGKDVELRCDPISGHTALYWYRQSLGQGLEFLIYFQGNSAPDKSGLPSDRFSAERTGGSVSTLTIQRTQQEDSAVYLCASSTGQGSTDTQYFGPGTRLTVL.

This clone was counted between two and nine times. The chain employs TRBV9 and TRBJ1-4; D not certain. The V end was cut by 0 bases, the J end by 8 bases, with 14 bases between. The CDR3 totals 15 residues. Germline-derived CDR1 and CDR2 are SGDLS and YYNGEE. CDR3 residues: CASSVAGGRGEKLFF. The CDR3 DNA sequence: TGTGCCAGCAGCGTAGCGGGAGGCCGAGGAGAAAAACTGTTTTTT.

V usage is TRBV5-1 and J usage is TRBJ2-1, with 7 nucleotides matching TRBD1. The trim removed 4 bases at V and 3 bases at J, leaving 7 bases unmatched. The CDR3 has 15 amino acids. The germline gives CDR1 SGHRS, CDR2 YFSETQ. This CDR3 is CASSVGQTNYNEQFF. As DNA, the CDR3 is TGCGCCAGCAGCGTGGGACAGACAAACTACAATGAGCAGTTCTTC.

This chain joins TRBV20-1 and TRBJ2-3; D is unresolved. From germline, CDR1 is DFQATT and CDR2 SNEGSKA (reference sequence). The length of the CDR3 is 11 residues. Trimming cost V 6 bases and J 9 bases, with 13 bases left between them. CDR3 bases: TGCAGTGCCCCTTCTGCTCAGACGCAGTATTTT. This encodes CSAPSAQTQYF.

The rearrangement links TRBV10-3 to TRBJ1-2; 12 bases match TRBD1. This CDR3 has 16 amino acids. V gave up 5 bases and J gave up 5 bases; unmatched junction bases: 9. CDR1 is ENHRY, CDR2 SYGVKD, per germline. CDR3 in DNA: TGTGCCATCAGTCCCGGGACAGGGGGCGCGGGGTATGGCTACACCTTC. Residues: CAISPGTGGAGYGYTF.

This clone has a handful of counts. This rearrangement joins TRBV2 to TRBJ2-3, with D perhaps matching TRBD1 or TRBD2 (5 bases each). V was pared by 4 bases and J by 0 bases, with 17 bases between. CDR1 and CDR2 from the germline V gene are SNHLY and FYNNEI. CDR3 length: 17 residues. The CDR3 region is CASSVSGADISTDTQYF. Written as DNA, the CDR3 is TGTGCCAGCAGTGTCTCCGGGGCCGATATTAGCACAGATACGCAGTATTTT.